The T cell receptor beta chain described here comes from a study of blood T cell repertoires in COVID-19. In the study overall: T cells, B-cell-depleted T cells, or PBMCs supplied cDNA or gDNA.

Original handling: Estimation of nucleated cell counts was performed using reference gene primer amplification. Profiling relied on immunoSEQ multiplex PCR, and the TCRdb table lists in-frame clones only, not all of them. D and trimming come from the DNA, and the V and J calls and clone size come from that table. The sample shows some 70,000 clones, approximately 80% of them seen only once. The V gene end was trimmed by 4 bases and the J gene end by 0 bases; junction bases not matched to a gene: 9. Germline loops: CDR1 SNHLY, CDR2 FYNNEI. The CDR3 covers 16 residues. The chain has TRBV2 and TRBJ2-7; 7 bases agree with TRBD1. The TCR sequence derives from a man between 60 and 70 years old with acute or convalescent COVID-19. Sample: peripheral blood. CDR3 sequence (DNA): TGTGCCAGCAGTGGTGGGACAGCTACGAGCTCCTACGAGCAGTACTTC. Residues: CASSGGTATSSYEQYF.